The rows below give T cell receptor beta chains drawn from one sample of a study of blood T cells in healthy people across ages. TCRdb reprocessed the 5' RACE reads with MiXCR, giving one entry per CDR3 protein. Found here are 600,000 or so distinct CDR3 sequences, 20% to 25% of them singletons; the top ten hold approximately 3.7%. The sequenced material came from blood. These receptor sequences come from a man aged 70-80 years in good health. Both conserved end residues are part of each CDR3. Each record gives: J gene, V gene, clone size, D gene, CDR3 DNA, CDR3 protein. The D gene is left open where the match is weak. A clone size is listed for some rows: how often the clone was seen (once, few, many), or a class if it is expanded.

>TRBJ2-7|TRBV10-3|few|-
TGTGCCATCAGTGCCGACTCGGAGCAGTACTTC
CAISADSEQYF
>TRBJ1-2|TRBV28|few|-
TGTGCCAGCAGGGTTCCAGGGGAAAACTATGGCTACACCTTC
CASRVPGENYGYTF
>TRBJ2-5|TRBV5-1|-|TRBD2
TGCGCCAGCAGCGGTAGCGGGAGTGCGGAGACCCAGTACTTC
CASSGSGSAETQYF
>TRBJ2-1|TRBV9|-|TRBD2
TGTGCCAGCAGCGTAGCTGGCGGGAGCCGGTCCTACAATGAGCAGTTCTTC
CASSVAGGSRSYNEQFF
>TRBJ1-2|TRBV4-1|-|-
TGCGCCAGCAGCCAAGATAACCCCGCGAGATCGGGCTATGGCTACACCTTC
CASSQDNPARSGYGYTF
>TRBJ2-7|TRBV20-1|-|TRBD2
TGCAGTGCTGGAGCGGGAGGAATCGCCTACGAGCAGTACTTC
CSAGAGGIAYEQYF
>TRBJ1-3|TRBV18|few|-
TGTGCCAGCTCACCTATCGTGGGCAGAACTGGAAACACCATATATTTT
CASSPIVGRTGNTIYF
>TRBJ1-4|TRBV25-1|once|-
TGTGCCAGCAGTGAATCGGCCAGGGGTGATGAAAAACTGTTTTTT
CASSESARGDEKLFF
>TRBJ1-1|TRBV7-3|many|-
TGTGCCAGCAGCTTAATGGCGGGAACTGAAGCTTTCTTT
CASSLMAGTEAFF
>TRBJ2-1|TRBV20-1|-|-
TGCAGTGCTCAACAGGGGACTATCGTATCCAATGAGCAGTTCTTC
CSAQQGTIVSNEQFF
>TRBJ2-6|TRBV20-1|-|-
TGCAGTGCTAGAGAAGACGGGGCCAACGTCCTGACTTTC
CSAREDGANVLTF
>TRBJ2-4|TRBV2|many|-
TGTGCCAGCTCCAGGGAGGCCAAAAACATTCAGTACTTC
CASSREAKNIQYF
>TRBJ2-6|TRBV6-2/TRBV6-3|-|-
TGTGCCAGCAAGTTGGATGGGGCCAACGTCCTGACTTTC
CASKLDGANVLTF
>TRBJ1-1|TRBV6-6|-|TRBD1
TGTGCCAGCAGTTACTCGGACAGGATTGAAGCTTTCTTT
CASSYSDRIEAFF
>TRBJ1-4|TRBV5-6|few|-
TGTGCCAGCAGCTTGAACCCAGGGACCCTGACTAATGAAAAACTGTTTTTT
CASSLNPGTLTNEKLFF
>TRBJ1-1|TRBV12-3/TRBV12-4|few|-
TGTGCCAGCAGTCTTCTCGTTGCAAGCATGAACACTGAAGCTTTCTTT
CASSLLVASMNTEAFF
>TRBJ2-7|TRBV27|many|-
TGTGCCAGCAGTTCCCGCTGGAGGAAAAGCTCCTACGAGCAGTACTTC
CASSSRWRKSSYEQYF
>TRBJ2-5|TRBV25-1|-|-
TGTGCCAGCAGTGAATTTGCCGGGAGTCAAGAGACCCAGTACTTC
CASSEFAGSQETQYF
>TRBJ1-6|TRBV27|-|-
TGTGCCAGCAGTTCAGGGAGCTCCTATAATTCACCCATCCACTTT
CASSSGSSYNSPIHF
>TRBJ2-6|TRBV10-2|few|-
TGCGCCAGCAGGGGCCCGGACAGCATCTCTGGGGCCAACGTCCTGACTTTC
CASRGPDSISGANVLTF
>TRBJ1-1|TRBV14|few|-
TGTGCCGGCAGCCCGAGGGAGGGAAGCACTGAAGCTTTCTTT
CAGSPREGSTEAFF
>TRBJ2-1|TRBV7-2|few|TRBD2
TGTGCCAGCAGCTTAAGGACTAGCGGAAGTCATGAGCAGTTCTTC
CASSLRTSGSHEQFF